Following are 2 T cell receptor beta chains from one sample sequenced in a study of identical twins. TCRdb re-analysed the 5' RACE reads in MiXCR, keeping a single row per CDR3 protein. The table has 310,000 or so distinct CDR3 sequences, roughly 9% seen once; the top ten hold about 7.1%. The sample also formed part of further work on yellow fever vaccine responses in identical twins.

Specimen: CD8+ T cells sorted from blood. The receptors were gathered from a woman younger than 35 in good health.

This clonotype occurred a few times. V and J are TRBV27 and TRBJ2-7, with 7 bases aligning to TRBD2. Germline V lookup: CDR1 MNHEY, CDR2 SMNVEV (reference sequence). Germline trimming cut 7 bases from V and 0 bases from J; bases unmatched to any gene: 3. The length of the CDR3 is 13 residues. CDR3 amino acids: CASTGLSSYEQYF. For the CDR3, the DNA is TGTGCCAGCACGGGACTATCCTCCTACGAGCAGTACTTC.

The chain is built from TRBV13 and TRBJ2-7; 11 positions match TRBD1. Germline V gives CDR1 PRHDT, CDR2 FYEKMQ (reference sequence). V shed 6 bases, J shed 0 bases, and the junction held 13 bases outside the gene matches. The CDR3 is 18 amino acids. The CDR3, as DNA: TGTGCCAGCAGTCCGACCGGACAGGGGGCCTCAAGCTCCTACGAGCAGTACTTC. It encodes CASSPTGQGASSSYEQYF.